The T cell receptor (beta chain) under discussion was sequenced for a study of human T cells and chemical hapten exposure. This clonotype was seen many times. The antigen is unknown. Findings of the study overall: Against controls, expanded TCRs gave rise to significantly more large CDR3 similarity clusters.

In the original analysis: From about 20,000 to 690,000 TCRs were found per sample, with a median of 95,638. A single record per CDR3 protein comes from TCRdb applying MiXCR to the RACE reads. These V and J calls are TCRdb output, not the study's own analysis. The sample carries around 110,000 distinct CDR3 sequences, about 12% recorded once. Regarding time point: patch test 1, 2 weeks after DPC sensitization. The sample's treatment: therapeutic diphenylcyclopropenone sensitization with weekly scalp DPC. The TCR comes from a woman in her fifties or sixties with alopecia areata. Some clones in this sample may be carry-over from other donors' samples. The starting material was whole blood, obtained in connection with sensitization to the hapten diphenylcyclopropenone (DPC).

CDR3 amino acids: CSVSRTTEYNEQFF. The CDR3 coding sequence is TGCAGCGTTTCGAGGACAACGGAATACAATGAGCAGTTCTTC. The chain is built from TRBV29-1 and TRBJ2-1; tentative D call: TRBD1 (5 bases). CDR3 size: 14 residues. V gave up 5 bases and J gave up 4 bases, with 15 bases separating them. Germline CDR1 is SQVTM and CDR2 is ANQGSEA.